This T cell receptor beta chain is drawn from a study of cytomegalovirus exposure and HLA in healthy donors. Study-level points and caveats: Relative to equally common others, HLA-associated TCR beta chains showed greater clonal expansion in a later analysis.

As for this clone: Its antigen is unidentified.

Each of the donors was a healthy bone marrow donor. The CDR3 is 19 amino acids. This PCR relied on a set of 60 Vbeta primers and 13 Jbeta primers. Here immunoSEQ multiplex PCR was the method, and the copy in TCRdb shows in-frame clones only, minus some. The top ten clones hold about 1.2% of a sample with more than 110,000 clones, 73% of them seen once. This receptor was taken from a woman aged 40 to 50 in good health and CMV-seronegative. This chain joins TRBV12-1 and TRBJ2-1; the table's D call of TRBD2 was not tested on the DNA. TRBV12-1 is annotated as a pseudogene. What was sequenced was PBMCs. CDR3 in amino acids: CASSFECLAGGNSYNEQFF. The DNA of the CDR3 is TGTGCCAGCAGCTTTGAGTGTCTAGCGGGGGGGAACTCCTACAATGAGCAGTTCTTC.